The clone carrying this T cell receptor (beta chain) was seen many times. Antigen unknown. Making use of molecular barcodes, quantitative 5'-RACE generated TCR beta libraries. TCRdb used MiXCR to reprocess the 5' RACE reads, holding one entry per CDR3 protein. The sample carries 130,000 or so distinct CDR3 sequences, 10% to 12% recorded once. The data stem from a study of CD8 T cells in ankylosing spondylitis. Findings of the study overall: According to the report, clones linked to the disease were significantly enriched in matched synovial fluid samples taken from ankylosing spondylitis patients.

The CDR3 loop spans 11 amino acids. Trimming removed 6 bases at V and 11 bases at J, with 13 bases between. CDR1 and CDR2 from the germline V gene are MNHEY and SVGAGI. The chain carries TRBV6-5 and TRBJ1-1; D is unresolved. Material for sequencing was blood, either unsorted or a sorted T cell fraction (not recorded which). The TCR comes from a female donor with ankylosing spondylitis or in good health (not recorded which). The DNA for the CDR3 is TGTGCCAGCAGCGGTGGGTGGGCGGCTTTCTTT. It codes for CASSGGWAAFF.